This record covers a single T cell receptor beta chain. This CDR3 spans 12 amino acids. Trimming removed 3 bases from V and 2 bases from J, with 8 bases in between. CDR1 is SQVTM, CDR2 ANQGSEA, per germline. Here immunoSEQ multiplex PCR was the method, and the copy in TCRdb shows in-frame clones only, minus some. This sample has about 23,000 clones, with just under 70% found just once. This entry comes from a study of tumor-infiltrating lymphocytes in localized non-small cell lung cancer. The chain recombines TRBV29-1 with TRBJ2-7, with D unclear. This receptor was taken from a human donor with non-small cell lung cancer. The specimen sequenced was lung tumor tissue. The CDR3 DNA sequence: TGCAGCGTTGAGGGCAGCGCCTACGAGCAGTACTTC. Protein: CSVEGSAYEQYF.